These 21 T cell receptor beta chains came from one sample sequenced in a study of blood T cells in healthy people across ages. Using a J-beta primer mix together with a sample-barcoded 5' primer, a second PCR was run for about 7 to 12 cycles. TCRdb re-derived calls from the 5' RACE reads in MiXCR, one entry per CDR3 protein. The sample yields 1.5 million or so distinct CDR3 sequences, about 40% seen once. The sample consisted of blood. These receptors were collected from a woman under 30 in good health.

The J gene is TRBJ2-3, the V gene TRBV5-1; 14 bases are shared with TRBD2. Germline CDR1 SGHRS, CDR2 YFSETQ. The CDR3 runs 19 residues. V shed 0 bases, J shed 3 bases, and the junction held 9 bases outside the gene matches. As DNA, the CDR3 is TGCGCCAGCAGCTTGGAGGGACTAGCGGGAGTGGGACCGACAGATACGCAGTATTTT. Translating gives CASSLEGLAGVGPTDTQYF. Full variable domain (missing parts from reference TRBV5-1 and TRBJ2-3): KAGVTQTPRYLIKTRGQQVTLSCSPISGHRSVSWYQQTPGQGLQFLFEYFSETQRNKGNFPGRFSGRQFSNSRSEMNVSTLELGDSALYLCASSLEGLAGVGPTDTQYFGPGTRLTVL.

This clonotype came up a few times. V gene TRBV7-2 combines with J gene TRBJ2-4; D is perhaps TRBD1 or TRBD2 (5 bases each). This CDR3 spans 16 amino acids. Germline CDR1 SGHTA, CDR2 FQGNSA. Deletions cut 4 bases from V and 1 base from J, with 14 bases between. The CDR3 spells CASSSGTGLAKNIQYF. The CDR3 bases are TGTGCCAGCAGCTCAGGGACGGGGTTGGCCAAAAACATTCAGTACTTC.

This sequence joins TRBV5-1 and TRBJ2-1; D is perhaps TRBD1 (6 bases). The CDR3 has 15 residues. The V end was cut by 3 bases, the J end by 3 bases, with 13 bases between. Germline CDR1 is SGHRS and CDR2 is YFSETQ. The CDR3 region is CASSSSGTNYNEQFF. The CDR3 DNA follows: TGCGCCAGCAGCTCATCCGGGACAAACTACAATGAGCAGTTCTTC.

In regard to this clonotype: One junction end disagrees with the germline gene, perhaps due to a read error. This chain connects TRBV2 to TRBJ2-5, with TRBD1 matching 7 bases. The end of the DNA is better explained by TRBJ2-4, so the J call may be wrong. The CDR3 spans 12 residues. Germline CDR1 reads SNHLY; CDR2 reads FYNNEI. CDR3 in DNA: TGCGCCACCCAGCGGCAGGGGGACATTCAGTACTTC. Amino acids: CATQRQGDIQYF.

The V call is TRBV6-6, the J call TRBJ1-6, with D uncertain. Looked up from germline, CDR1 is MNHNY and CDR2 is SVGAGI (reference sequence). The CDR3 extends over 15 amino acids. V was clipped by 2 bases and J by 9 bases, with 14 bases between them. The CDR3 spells CASSYDAGSGSPLHF. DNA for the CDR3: TGTGCCAGCAGTTACGACGCGGGATCAGGTTCACCCCTCCACTTT.

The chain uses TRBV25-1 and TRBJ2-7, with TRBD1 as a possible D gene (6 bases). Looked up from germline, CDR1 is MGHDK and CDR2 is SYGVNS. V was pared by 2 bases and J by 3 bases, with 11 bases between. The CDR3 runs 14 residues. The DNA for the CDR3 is TGTGCCAGCAGTGAAGCACAGGGATTCTACGAGCAGTACTTC. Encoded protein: CASSEAQGFYEQYF.

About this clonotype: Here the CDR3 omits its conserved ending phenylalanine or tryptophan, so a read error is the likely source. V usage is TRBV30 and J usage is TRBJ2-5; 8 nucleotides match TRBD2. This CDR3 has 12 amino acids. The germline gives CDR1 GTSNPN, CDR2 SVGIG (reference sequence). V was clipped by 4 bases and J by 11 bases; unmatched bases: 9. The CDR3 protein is CAWTSGYNEQYL. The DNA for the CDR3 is TGTGCCTGGACTAGCGGGTACAATGAGCAGTACTTA.

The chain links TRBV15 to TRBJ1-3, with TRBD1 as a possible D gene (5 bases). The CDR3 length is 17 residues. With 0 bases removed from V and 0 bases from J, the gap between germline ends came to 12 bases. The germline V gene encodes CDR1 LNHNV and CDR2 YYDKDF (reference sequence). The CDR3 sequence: CATSRDTQATSGNTIYF. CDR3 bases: TGTGCCACCAGCAGAGATACACAGGCCACCTCTGGAAACACCATATATTTT.

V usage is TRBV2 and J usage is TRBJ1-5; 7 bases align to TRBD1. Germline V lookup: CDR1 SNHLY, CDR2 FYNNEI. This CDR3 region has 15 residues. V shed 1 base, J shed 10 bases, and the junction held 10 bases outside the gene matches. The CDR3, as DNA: TGTGCCAGCAGTGAAGGCGACAGGGAGGTCGAACCCCAGCATTTT. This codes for CASSEGDREVEPQHF.

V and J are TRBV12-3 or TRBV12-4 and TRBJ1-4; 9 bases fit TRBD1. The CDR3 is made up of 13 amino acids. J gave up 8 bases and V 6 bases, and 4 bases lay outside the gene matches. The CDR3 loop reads CASRNTGGEKLFF. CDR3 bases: TGTGCCAGCAGGAATACAGGGGGCGAAAAACTGTTTTTT.

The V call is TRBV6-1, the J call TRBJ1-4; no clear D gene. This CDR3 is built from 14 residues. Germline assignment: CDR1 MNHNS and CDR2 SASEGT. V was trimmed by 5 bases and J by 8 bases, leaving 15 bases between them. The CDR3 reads CASSLQRVEEKLFF. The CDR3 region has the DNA TGTGCCAGCAGTCTACAGCGGGTAGAGGAAAAACTGTTTTTT.

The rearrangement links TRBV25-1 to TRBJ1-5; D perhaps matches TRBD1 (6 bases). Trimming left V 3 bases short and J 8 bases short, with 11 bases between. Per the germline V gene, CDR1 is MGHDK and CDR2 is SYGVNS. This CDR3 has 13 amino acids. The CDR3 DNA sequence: TGTGCCAGCAGTGAGGGACAATTGGAGCCCCAGCATTTT. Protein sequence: CASSEGQLEPQHF.

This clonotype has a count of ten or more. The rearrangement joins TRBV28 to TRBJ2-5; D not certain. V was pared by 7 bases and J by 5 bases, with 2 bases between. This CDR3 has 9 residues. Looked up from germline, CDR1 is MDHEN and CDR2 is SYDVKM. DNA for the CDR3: TGTGCCAGCAAGGAGACCCAGTACTTC. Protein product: CASKETQYF.

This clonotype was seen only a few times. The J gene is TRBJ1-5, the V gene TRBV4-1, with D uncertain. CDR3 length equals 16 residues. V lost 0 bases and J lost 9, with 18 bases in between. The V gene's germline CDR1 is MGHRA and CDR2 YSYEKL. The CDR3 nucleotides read TGCGCCAGCAGCCAAGAGTCCAGCCAGACTGGTGGGCCCCAGCATTTT. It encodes CASSQESSQTGGPQHF.

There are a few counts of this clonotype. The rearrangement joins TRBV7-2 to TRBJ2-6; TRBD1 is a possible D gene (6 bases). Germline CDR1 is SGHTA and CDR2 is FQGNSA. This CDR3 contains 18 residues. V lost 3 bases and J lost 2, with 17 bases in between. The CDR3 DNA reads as TGTGCCAGCAGCTTCTATGGTACAGGGTTTACTGGGGCCAACGTCCTGACTTTC. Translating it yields CASSFYGTGFTGANVLTF.

The CDR3 nucleotides read TGTGCCAGCAGTTACCCAGACACCTTAAAAGCCAAAAACATTCAGTACTTC. The encoded protein is CASSYPDTLKAKNIQYF. The chain joins TRBV6-2 or TRBV6-3 to TRBJ2-4; D gene uncertain. Trimming removed 2 bases from V and 0 bases from J, with 14 bases in between. The CDR3 length is 17 residues. Germline V gene sequence: CDR1 MNHEY, CDR2 SVGEGT.

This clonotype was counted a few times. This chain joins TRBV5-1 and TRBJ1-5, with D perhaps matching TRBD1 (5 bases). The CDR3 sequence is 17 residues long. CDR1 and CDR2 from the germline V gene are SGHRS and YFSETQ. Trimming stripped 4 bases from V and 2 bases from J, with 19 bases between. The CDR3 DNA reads TGCGCCAGCAGCCCCGGGGTAGGTCGGGGGGGCAATCAGCCCCAGCATTTT. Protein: CASSPGVGRGGNQPQHF.

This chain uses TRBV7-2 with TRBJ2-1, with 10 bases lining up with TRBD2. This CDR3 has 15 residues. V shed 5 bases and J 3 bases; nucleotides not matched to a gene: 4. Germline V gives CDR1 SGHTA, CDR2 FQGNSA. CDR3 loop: CASSPWTSGYNEQFF. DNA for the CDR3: TGTGCCAGCAGCCCTTGGACTAGCGGCTACAATGAGCAGTTCTTC. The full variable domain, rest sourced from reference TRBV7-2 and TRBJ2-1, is GAGVSQSPSNKVTEKGKDVELRCDPISGHTALYWYRQSLGQGLEFLIYFQGNSAPDKSGLPSDRFSAERTGGSVSTLTIQRTQQEDSAVYLCASSPWTSGYNEQFFGPGTRLTVL.

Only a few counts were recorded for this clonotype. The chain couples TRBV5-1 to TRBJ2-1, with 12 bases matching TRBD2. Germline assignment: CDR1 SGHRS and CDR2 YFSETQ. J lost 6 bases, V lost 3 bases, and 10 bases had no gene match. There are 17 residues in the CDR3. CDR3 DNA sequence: TGCGCCAGCAGCTCAACGTCGACTAGCGGGAGCTCCAATGAGCAGTTCTTC. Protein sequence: CASSSTSTSGSSNEQFF.

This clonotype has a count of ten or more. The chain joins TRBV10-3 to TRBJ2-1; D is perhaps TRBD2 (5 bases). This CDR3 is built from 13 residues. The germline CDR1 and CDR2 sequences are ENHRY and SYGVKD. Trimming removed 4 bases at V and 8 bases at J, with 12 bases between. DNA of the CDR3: TGTGCCATCAGTGGGACGGAGGCTTATGAGCAGTTCTTC. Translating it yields CAISGTEAYEQFF.

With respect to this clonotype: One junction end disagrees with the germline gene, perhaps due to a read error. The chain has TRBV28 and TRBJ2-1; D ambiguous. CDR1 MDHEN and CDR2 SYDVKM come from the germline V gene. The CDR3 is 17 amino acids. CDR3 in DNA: TGTGCCAACAGTTTGCCCAGTGTCCCCTTCCTACACAATGAGCAGTTCTTC. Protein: CANSLPSVPFLHNEQFF. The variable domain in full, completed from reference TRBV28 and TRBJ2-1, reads DVKVTQSSRYLVKRTGEKVFLECVQDMDHENMFWYRQDPGLGLRLIYFSYDVKMKEKGDIPEGYSVSREKKERFSLILESASTNQTSMYLCANSLPSVPFLHNEQFFGPGTRLTVL.